A single sample is the source of the 30 T cell receptor beta chains below, sequenced in a study of blood T cell repertoires in COVID-19. The table came from immunoSEQ multiplex PCR; TCRdb's copy has only in-frame clones and leaves some out. Among more than 150,000 clones listed, roughly nine tenths were seen once. The sequencing sample was made of PBMCs or T cells enriched from blood (not recorded which). The source is a woman between 50 and 59 years old who had recovered from COVID-19.

This clone has just one count. The V call is TRBV2, the J call TRBJ2-7; D is perhaps TRBD2 (6 bases). Germline loops: CDR1 SNHLY, CDR2 FYNNEI. The CDR3 has 14 residues. The V gene lost 8 bases and the J gene lost 0 bases, with 14 bases spanning the gap. The CDR3 DNA sequence: TGTGCCAGCCTATCAGGCGGGACCTCCTACGAGCAGTACTTC. This encodes CASLSGGTSYEQYF.

This chain uses TRBV7-2 with TRBJ1-3; D uncertain. V lost 5 bases and J lost 0, with 11 bases in between. The germline V gene encodes CDR1 SGHTA and CDR2 FQGNSA. The CDR3 spans 15 residues. The CDR3 nucleotides are TGTGCCAGCAGCATACCGACTCTCTCTGGAAACACCATATATTTT. This codes for CASSIPTLSGNTIYF.

The chain uses TRBV24-1 and TRBJ2-7; 9 bases line up with TRBD1. This CDR3 has 14 residues. Germline trimming cut 3 bases from V and 3 bases from J; bases unmatched to any gene: 2. In germline, CDR1 is KGHDR, CDR2 SFDVKD. The CDR3 sequence is CATSDPTGGYEQYF. CDR3 in DNA: TGTGCCACCAGTGATCCGACAGGGGGCTACGAGCAGTACTTC.

This clone was detected once. The chain recombines TRBV7-9 with TRBJ1-6; unclear D gene. This CDR3 spans 14 amino acids. CDR1 and CDR2 (germline): SEHNR, FQNEAQ (reference sequence). Trimming left V 3 bases short and J 4 bases short, with 7 bases between. CDR3 sequence reads: CASSFPQYNSPLHF. The CDR3 nucleotides read TGTGCCAGCAGCTTTCCTCAGTATAATTCACCCCTCCACTTT.

This clone was counted at least ten times. V usage is TRBV12-3 or TRBV12-4 and J usage is TRBJ1-2; 7 nucleotides line up with TRBD1. Germline trimming cut 6 bases from V and 8 bases from J; bases unmatched to any gene: 9. The CDR3 spans 13 residues. The CDR3 DNA reads TGTGCCAGCAGCGTTCGGACAGGACGAGGCTACACCTTC. Translation: CASSVRTGRGYTF.

The chain has TRBV28 and TRBJ1-2; D remains unclear. The germline V and J ends were trimmed by 6 bases and 0 bases, with 8 bases remaining between them. The V gene's germline CDR1 is MDHEN and CDR2 SYDVKM. The CDR3 totals 13 residues. The chain's CDR3 is CASRVLANYGYTF. CDR3 in DNA: TGTGCCAGCAGGGTATTAGCTAACTATGGCTACACCTTC.

This clone was detected only once. This chain links TRBV12-3 or TRBV12-4 with TRBJ2-2; no clear D. The CDR3 loop spans 12 amino acids. Trimming took 6 bases from V and 5 from J, leaving 7 bases between them. CDR3 sequence reads: CASSLGTGELFF. The CDR3 DNA follows: TGTGCCAGCAGCCTAGGAACCGGGGAGCTGTTTTTT.

The V gene is TRBV19, the J gene TRBJ1-2, with TRBD1 identical over 8 bases. V trimming: 10 bases; J trimming: 8 bases; junction bases outside the gene matches: 15. The CDR3 has 14 amino acids. Germline V CDR1 and CDR2: LNHDA, SQIVND (reference sequence). In DNA form, the CDR3 reads TGTGCCACCAGGACTGACAGGGGAGTTAAGGGCTACACCTTC. Amino acids: CATRTDRGVKGYTF.

The chain employs TRBV7-9 and TRBJ2-3, with D possibly being TRBD2 (5 bases). This CDR3 comprises 14 residues. V was clipped by 1 base and J by 0 bases, with 5 bases between them. Germline V lookup: CDR1 SEHNR, CDR2 FQNEAQ (reference sequence). Here the CDR3 reads CASSLGTSTDTQYF. In nucleotides, the CDR3 is TGTGCCAGCAGCTTAGGGACTAGCACAGATACGCAGTATTTT.

The chain recombines TRBV7-9 with TRBJ2-5, with 8 bases identical to TRBD2. After removal of 5 bases from V and 2 bases from J, the junction contained 7 bases not matched to a gene. Germline V lookup: CDR1 SEHNR, CDR2 FQNEAQ (reference sequence). This CDR3 comprises 15 residues. CDR3 bases: TGTGCCAGCAGCAGCAGCGGGAGCGTTCAAGAGACCCAGTACTTC. It codes for CASSSSGSVQETQYF.

The rearrangement links TRBV10-3 to TRBJ1-1, with 8 bases lining up with TRBD1. CDR3 length: 18 amino acids. In germline, CDR1 is ENHRY, CDR2 SYGVKD. V was clipped by 5 bases and J by 2 bases; unmatched bases: 16. DNA for the CDR3: TGTGCCATCAGTTCCTATGGGCAAAGACAGGGGACCAACACTGAAGCTTTCTTT. Protein sequence: CAISSYGQRQGTNTEAFF.

The chain combines TRBV28 with TRBJ1-1; D possibly corresponds to TRBD1 (6 bases). Germline CDR1 reads MDHEN; CDR2 reads SYDVKM. Trimming removed 6 bases from V and 0 bases from J, with 14 bases in between. This CDR3 comprises 15 residues. The CDR3 reads CASRPPRDMNTEAFF. The DNA for the CDR3 is TGTGCCAGCAGGCCCCCCCGGGACATGAACACTGAAGCTTTCTTT.

The V call is TRBV11-3, the J call TRBJ2-1; TRBD2 matches 8 bases. The CDR3 is made up of 15 amino acids. The germline CDR1 and CDR2 sequences are SGHNT and YENEEA. With V trimmed by 1 base and J by 6 bases, 5 bases remained unmatched. The CDR3: CASSLVAGTGNEQFF. The CDR3 region has the DNA TGTGCCAGCAGCTTAGTAGCGGGGACTGGCAATGAGCAGTTCTTC.

The chain is built from TRBV29-1 and TRBJ2-1, with 13 bases fitting TRBD2. Germline values: CDR1 SQVTM, CDR2 ANQGSEA. The CDR3 consists of 18 residues. V trimming: 6 bases; J trimming: 3 bases; junction bases outside the gene matches: 14. The CDR3 protein is CSVLSGTSGTRYYNEQFF. The CDR3 bases are TGCAGCGTCCTCTCAGGGACTAGCGGGACACGGTACTACAATGAGCAGTTCTTC.

V is TRBV13 and J is TRBJ2-3; perhaps TRBD1 as D (6 bases). In germline, CDR1 is PRHDT, CDR2 FYEKMQ (reference sequence). The CDR3 spans 13 residues. Trimming removed 5 bases at V and 6 bases at J, with 12 bases between. CDR3 bases: TGTGCCAGCAGCCCTAACAGGGTCGATACGCAGTATTTT. Translated, it gives CASSPNRVDTQYF.

The V call is TRBV7-6, the J call TRBJ2-1; 8 bases are a match to TRBD2. CDR3 length equals 13 residues. V was pared by 8 bases and J by 4 bases, with 4 bases of the junction left unmatched. Germline assignment: CDR1 SGHVS and CDR2 FNYEAQ. CDR3 bases: TGTGCCAGCCAGCGGGAGCTTTACAATGAGCAGTTCTTC. It translates to CASQRELYNEQFF.

This chain connects TRBV2 to TRBJ2-1; 7 bases are a match to TRBD2. This CDR3 has 17 residues. Germline loops: CDR1 SNHLY, CDR2 FYNNEI. Trimming took 0 bases from V and 2 from J; bases not matched to a gene: 7. CDR3 sequence (DNA): TGTGCCAGCAGTGAAGCGCGGGCTAGCGGACCCTACAATGAGCAGTTCTTC. Protein: CASSEARASGPYNEQFF.

To note about this clone: Germline and junction disagree at one end, which may indicate a read error. This chain uses TRBV11-2 with TRBJ2-3; D is perhaps TRBD2 (5 bases). This CDR3 region has 15 residues. The germline V gene encodes CDR1 SGHAT and CDR2 FQNNGV. Here the CDR3 reads CASGFGLRRSDTQYF. The CDR3 DNA follows: TGTGCCAGCGGCTTTGGACTGAGACGCTCAGATACGCAGTATTTT. Looking up the rest from reference TRBV11-2 and TRBJ2-3 gives the full variable domain: EAGVAQSPRYKIIEKRQSVAFWCNPISGHATLYWYQQILGQGPKLLIQFQNNGVVDDSQLPKDRFSAERLKGVDSTLKIQPAKLEDSAVYLCASGFGLRRSDTQYFGPGTRLTVL.

The rearrangement uses TRBV20-1 and TRBJ2-3; D call uncertain. Looked up from germline, CDR1 is DFQATT and CDR2 is SNEGSKA (reference sequence). V was clipped by 3 bases and J by 0 bases, with 16 bases between them. CDR3 size: 16 residues. CDR3 residues: CSASFDTLGSTDTQYF. The CDR3 region has the DNA TGCAGTGCTAGTTTCGACACCTTAGGTAGCACAGATACGCAGTATTTT.

The chain uses TRBV18 and TRBJ1-3; tentative D call: TRBD1 (5 bases). Germline V lookup: CDR1 KGHSH, CDR2 LQKENI. CDR3 length: 14 amino acids. Trimming took 2 bases from V and 3 from J, leaving 8 bases between them. The CDR3 DNA reads TGTGCCAGCTCACCAGGGGCAGATGGAAACACCATATATTTT. It specifies CASSPGADGNTIYF.

The chain carries TRBV5-8 and TRBJ1-6, with a tentative D call TRBD1 (6 bases). Looked up from germline, CDR1 is SGHTS and CDR2 is YDEGEE. The V and J ends lost 2 bases and 1 base respectively, with 10 bases between them. This CDR3 has 16 amino acids. The CDR3 DNA follows: TGTGCCAGCAGCTTCACACAGGGATCCTATAATTCACCCCTCCACTTT. This gives the protein CASSFTQGSYNSPLHF.

The chain employs TRBV30 and TRBJ2-1; TRBD2 aligns across 7 bases. CDR3 size: 17 residues. From germline, CDR1 is GTSNPN and CDR2 SVGIG (reference sequence). J was trimmed by 8 bases and V by 1 base; bases with no gene match: 17. The CDR3 protein is CAWSGERGGRIRDEQFF. Written as DNA, the CDR3 is TGTGCCTGGAGTGGGGAAAGGGGCGGGAGAATCCGGGATGAGCAGTTCTTC.

This chain links TRBV19 with TRBJ1-4; D not resolved. The CDR3 is 14 amino acids. Germline V gene data show CDR1 as LNHDA and CDR2 as SQIVND (reference sequence). V was shortened by 1 base and J by 4 bases, with 7 bases between the two germline ends. In DNA, the CDR3 is TGTGCCAGTAGTATAGGTCAGGTTAATGAAAAACTGTTTTTT. Amino acid sequence: CASSIGQVNEKLFF.

This chain joins TRBV11-3 and TRBJ2-3, with 12 bases fitting TRBD2. V was pared by 2 bases and J by 6 bases, with 6 bases of the junction left unmatched. In germline, CDR1 is SGHNT, CDR2 YENEEA. The CDR3 has 16 residues. The CDR3 DNA reads as TGTGCCAGCAGCTTAAATCTAGCGGGAGGGAGGGATACGCAGTATTTT. Amino acids: CASSLNLAGGRDTQYF.

J is TRBJ2-1 and V is TRBV5-1; 10 bases match TRBD1. This CDR3 region has 14 residues. The V and J ends lost 4 bases and 7 bases, in that order; junction bases with no gene match: 5. Germline V gene data show CDR1 as SGHRS and CDR2 as YFSETQ. CDR3 sequence: CASSRDRGGNEQFF. The CDR3 DNA sequence: TGCGCCAGCAGCCGGGACAGGGGTGGGAATGAGCAGTTCTTC.

The V call is TRBV19, the J call TRBJ2-7; perhaps TRBD1 as D (9 bases). V was shortened by 6 bases and J by 6 bases, with 21 bases between the two germline ends. Germline assignment: CDR1 LNHDA and CDR2 SQIVND (reference sequence). The CDR3 is 15 amino acids. The CDR3 nucleotides read TGTGCCAGTAGACGCGGGGGGACAGGGACCTCCGAGCAGTACTTC. Protein: CASRRGGTGTSEQYF.

The chain combines TRBV6-4 with TRBJ2-2, with TRBD1 identical over 9 bases. J was trimmed by 4 bases and V by 5 bases; bases with no gene match: 11. There are 17 residues in the CDR3. Germline-derived CDR1 and CDR2 are MRHNA and SNTAGT. The CDR3 loop reads CASSTTAGQGSTGELFF. In DNA form, the CDR3 reads TGTGCCAGCAGTACCACCGCGGGACAGGGAAGCACCGGGGAGCTGTTTTTT.

The chain carries TRBV19 and TRBJ1-3, with TRBD1 identical over 7 bases. CDR1 and CDR2 (germline): LNHDA, SQIVND (reference sequence). The CDR3 is 17 residues long. V lost 0 bases and J lost 4; bases outside the gene matches: 9. The CDR3 sequence is CASSIDRVTGSGNTIYF. The CDR3 DNA reads as TGTGCCAGTAGTATAGATCGTGTGACAGGGTCAGGAAACACCATATATTTT.

CDR3 nucleotide sequence: TGCGCCAGCAGTAGAGCGGGAGGGGGCAATGAGCAGTTCTTC. Translation gives CASSRAGGGNEQFF. This sequence joins TRBV10-1 and TRBJ2-1, with 10 bases that match TRBD2. The V segment lost 5 bases and the J segment 6 bases; nucleotides outside the gene matches: 4. The CDR3 spans 14 residues. Germline CDR1 WNHNN, CDR2 SYGVQD (reference sequence).

The chain couples TRBV6-6 to TRBJ1-6; D is ambiguous. The CDR3 spans 15 residues. The germline V gene has CDR1 MNHNY and CDR2 SVGAGI (reference sequence). V was clipped by 6 bases and J by 9 bases, with 18 bases between them. CDR3 sequence reads: CASSPFSLGGSPLHF. CDR3 sequence (DNA): TGTGCCAGCAGCCCCTTCTCGCTCGGCGGTTCACCCCTCCACTTT.